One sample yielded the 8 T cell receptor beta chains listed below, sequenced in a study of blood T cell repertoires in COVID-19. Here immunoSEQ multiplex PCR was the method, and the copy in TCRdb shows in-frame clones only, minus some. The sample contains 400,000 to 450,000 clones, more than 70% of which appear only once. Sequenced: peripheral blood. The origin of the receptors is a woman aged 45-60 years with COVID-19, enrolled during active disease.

CDR3 nucleotides: TGTGCCAGCAGAAGGGGGCCCGCTTTGGTGGGGGGCTACAATGAGCAGTTCTTC. Its protein product is CASRRGPALVGGYNEQFF. V is TRBV2 and J is TRBJ2-1, with D possibly matching TRBD1 (7 bases). This CDR3 comprises 18 residues. V was pared by 6 bases and J by 3 bases, with 24 bases between. CDR1 is SNHLY, CDR2 FYNNEI, per germline.

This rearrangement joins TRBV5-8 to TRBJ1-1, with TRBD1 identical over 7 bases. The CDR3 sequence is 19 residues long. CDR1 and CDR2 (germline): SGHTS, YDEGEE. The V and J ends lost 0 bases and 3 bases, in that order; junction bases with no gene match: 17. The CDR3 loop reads CASSLGGEGAVFLDTEAFF. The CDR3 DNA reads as TGTGCCAGCAGCTTGGGGGGCGAGGGGGCAGTGTTTCTGGACACTGAAGCTTTCTTT.

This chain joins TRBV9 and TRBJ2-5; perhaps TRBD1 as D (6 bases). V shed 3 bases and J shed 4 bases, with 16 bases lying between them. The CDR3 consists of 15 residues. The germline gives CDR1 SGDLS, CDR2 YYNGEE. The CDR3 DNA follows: TGTGCCAGCAGCGCTCTACAGGGCAGAGCAGAGACCCAGTACTTC. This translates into CASSALQGRAETQYF.

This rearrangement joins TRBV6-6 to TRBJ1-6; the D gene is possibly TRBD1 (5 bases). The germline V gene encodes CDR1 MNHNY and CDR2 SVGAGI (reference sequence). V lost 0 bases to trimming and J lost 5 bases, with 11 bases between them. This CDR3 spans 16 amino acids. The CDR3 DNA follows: TGTGCCAGCAGTTACTCGAAAGGGGAGGATAATTCACCCCTCCACTTT. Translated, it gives CASSYSKGEDNSPLHF.

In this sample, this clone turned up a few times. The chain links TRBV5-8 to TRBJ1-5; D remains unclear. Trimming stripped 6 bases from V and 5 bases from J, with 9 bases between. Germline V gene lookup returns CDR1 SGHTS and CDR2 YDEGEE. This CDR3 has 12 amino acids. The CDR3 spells CASNGRYQPQHF. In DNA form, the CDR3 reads TGTGCCAGCAACGGGAGGTATCAGCCCCAGCATTTT.

Written as DNA, the CDR3 is TGTGCCAGCAGTGAAATGCCGGCGGCGAACACTGAAGCTTTCTTT. Its protein product is CASSEMPAANTEAFF. The chain carries TRBV2 and TRBJ1-1; D ambiguous. The CDR3 is 15 residues long. The V end lost 2 bases, the J end lost 1 base, and 11 bases lay between the germline ends. Per germline, CDR1 SNHLY and CDR2 FYNNEI.

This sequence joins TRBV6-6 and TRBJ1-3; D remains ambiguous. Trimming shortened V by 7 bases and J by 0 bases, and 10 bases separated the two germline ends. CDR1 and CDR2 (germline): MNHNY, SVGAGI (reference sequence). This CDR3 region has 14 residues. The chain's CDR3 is CASIQQSSGNTIYF. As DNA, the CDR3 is TGTGCCAGCATTCAACAGTCCTCTGGAAACACCATATATTTT.

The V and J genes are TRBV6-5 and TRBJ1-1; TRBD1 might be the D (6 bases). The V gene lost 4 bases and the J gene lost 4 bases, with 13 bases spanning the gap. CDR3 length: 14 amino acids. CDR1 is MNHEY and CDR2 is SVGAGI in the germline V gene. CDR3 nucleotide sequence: TGTGCCAGCAGTTTTTACAGGGAGGGCACTGAAGCTTTCTTT. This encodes CASSFYREGTEAFF.